This T cell receptor (beta chain) was recorded in a study of blood T cell repertoires in COVID-19. Study-level information: Spain, Italy and the United States supplied samples that represented acute and convalescent COVID-19. T cells, B-cell-depleted T cells, or PBMCs provided the cDNA or gDNA that served as material.

The germline gives CDR1 MDHEN, CDR2 SYDVKM. Losses at the gene ends were 1 base for V and 3 bases for J; bases not matched to a gene: 3. The CDR3 runs 15 residues. In the original workflow: It was from reference gene primer amplification that nucleated cell counts were estimated. The assay was immunoSEQ multiplex PCR, and TCRdb's table has in-frame clones only and misses some. The D gene and trimming were derived from the DNA, and the V and J assignments and clone size from that table. The sample yields under 150,000 clones, 88% seen once. Participants spanned ages 18 to 89 years and resided in roughly 22 US areas.

The receptor comes from a woman aged 30 to 39 with acute COVID-19. The V gene is TRBV28, the J gene TRBJ2-7; TRBD2 matches at 10 bases. Input material: PBMCs or T cells enriched from blood (not recorded which). The CDR3 sequence is CASSLLLAGIYEQYF. In DNA form, the CDR3 reads TGTGCCAGCAGTTTATTACTAGCGGGAATCTACGAGCAGTACTTC.